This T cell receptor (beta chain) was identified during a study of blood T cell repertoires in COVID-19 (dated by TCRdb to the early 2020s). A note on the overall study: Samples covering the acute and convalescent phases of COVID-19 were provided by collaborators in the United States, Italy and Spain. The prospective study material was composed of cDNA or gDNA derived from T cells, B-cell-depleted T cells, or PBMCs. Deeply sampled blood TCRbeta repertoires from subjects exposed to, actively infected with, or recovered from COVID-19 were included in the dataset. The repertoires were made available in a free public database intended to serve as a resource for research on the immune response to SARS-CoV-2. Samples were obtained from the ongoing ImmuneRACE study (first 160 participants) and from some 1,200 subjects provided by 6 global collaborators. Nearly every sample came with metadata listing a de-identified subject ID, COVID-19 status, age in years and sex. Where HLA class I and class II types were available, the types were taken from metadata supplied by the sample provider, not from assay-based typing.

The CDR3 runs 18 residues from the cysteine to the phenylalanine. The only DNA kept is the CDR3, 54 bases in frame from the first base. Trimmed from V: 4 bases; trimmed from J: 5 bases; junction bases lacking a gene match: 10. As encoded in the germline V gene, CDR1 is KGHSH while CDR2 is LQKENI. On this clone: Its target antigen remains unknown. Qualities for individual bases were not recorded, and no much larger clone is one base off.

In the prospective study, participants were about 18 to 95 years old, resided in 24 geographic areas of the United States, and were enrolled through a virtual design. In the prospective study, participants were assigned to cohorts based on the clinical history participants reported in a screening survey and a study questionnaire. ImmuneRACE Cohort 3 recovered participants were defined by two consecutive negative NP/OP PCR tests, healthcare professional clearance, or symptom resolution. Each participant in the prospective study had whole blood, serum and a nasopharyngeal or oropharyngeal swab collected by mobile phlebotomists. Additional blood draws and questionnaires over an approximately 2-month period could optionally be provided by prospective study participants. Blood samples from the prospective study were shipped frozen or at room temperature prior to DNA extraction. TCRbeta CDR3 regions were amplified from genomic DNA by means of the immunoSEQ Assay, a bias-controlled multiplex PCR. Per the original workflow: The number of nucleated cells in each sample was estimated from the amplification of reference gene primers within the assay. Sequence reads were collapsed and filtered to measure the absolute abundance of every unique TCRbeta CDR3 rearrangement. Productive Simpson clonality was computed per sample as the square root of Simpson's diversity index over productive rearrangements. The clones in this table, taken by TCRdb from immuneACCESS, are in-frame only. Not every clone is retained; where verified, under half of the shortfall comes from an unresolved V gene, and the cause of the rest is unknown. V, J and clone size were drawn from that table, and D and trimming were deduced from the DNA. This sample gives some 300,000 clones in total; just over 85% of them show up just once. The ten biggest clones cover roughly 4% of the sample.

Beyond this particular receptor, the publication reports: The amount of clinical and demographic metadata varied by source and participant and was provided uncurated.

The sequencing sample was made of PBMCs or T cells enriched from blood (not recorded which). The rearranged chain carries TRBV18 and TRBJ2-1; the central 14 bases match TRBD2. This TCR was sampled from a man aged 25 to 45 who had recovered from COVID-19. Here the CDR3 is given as CASSQVGLAGATNNEQFF. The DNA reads TGTGCCAGCTCACAGGTGGGACTAGCGGGAGCCACGAACAATGAGCAGTTCTTC. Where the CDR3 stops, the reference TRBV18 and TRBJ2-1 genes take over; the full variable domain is NAGVMQNPRHLVRRRGQEARLRCSPMKGHSHVYWYRQLPEEGLKFMVYLQKENIIDESGMPKERFSAEFPKEGPSILRIQQVVRGDSAAYFCASSQVGLAGATNNEQFFGPGTRLTVL.